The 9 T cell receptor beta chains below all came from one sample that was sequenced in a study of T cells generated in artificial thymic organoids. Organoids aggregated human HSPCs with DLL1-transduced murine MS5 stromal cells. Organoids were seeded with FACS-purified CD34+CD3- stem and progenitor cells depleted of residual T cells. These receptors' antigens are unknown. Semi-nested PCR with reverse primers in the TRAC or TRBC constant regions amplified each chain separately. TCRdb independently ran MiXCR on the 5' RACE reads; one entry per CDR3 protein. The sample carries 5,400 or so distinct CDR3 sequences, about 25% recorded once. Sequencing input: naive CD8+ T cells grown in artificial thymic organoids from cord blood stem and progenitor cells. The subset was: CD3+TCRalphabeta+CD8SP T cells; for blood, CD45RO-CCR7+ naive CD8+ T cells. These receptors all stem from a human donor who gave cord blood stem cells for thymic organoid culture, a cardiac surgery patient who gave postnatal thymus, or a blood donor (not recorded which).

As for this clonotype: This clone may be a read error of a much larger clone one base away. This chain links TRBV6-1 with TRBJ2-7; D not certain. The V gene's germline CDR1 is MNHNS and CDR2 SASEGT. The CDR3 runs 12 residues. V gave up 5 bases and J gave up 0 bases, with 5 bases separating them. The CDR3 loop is CASSNSSYEQYF. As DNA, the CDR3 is TGTGCCAGCAGTAACAGCTCCTACGAGCAGTACTTC.

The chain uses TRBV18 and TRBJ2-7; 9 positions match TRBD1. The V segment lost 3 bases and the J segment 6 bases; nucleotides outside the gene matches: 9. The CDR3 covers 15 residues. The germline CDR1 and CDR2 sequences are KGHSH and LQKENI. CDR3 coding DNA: TGTGCCAGCTCACCTCTCCCGGGACAGGGCTGCGAGCAGTACTTC. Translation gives CASSPLPGQGCEQYF.

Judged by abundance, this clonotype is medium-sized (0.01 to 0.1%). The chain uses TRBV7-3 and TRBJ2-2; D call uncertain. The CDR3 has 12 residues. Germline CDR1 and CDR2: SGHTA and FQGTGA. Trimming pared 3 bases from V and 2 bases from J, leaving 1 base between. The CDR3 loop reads CASSFNTGELFF. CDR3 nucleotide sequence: TGTGCCAGCAGCTTCAACACCGGGGAGCTGTTTTTT.

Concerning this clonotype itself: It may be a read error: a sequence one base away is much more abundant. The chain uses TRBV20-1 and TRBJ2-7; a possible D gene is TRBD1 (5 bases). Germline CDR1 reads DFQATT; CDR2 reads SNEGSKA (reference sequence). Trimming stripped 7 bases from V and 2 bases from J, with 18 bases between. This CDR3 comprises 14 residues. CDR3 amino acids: CSVRPRASPYEQYF. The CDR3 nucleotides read TGCAGTGTCAGACCCAGGGCGAGCCCCTACGAGCAGTACTTC.

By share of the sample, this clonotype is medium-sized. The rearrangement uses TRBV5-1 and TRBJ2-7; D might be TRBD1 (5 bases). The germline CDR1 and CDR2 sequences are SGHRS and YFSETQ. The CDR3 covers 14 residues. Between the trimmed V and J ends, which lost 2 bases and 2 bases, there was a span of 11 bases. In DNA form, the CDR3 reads TGCGCCAGCAGCTTCTACCCGACAGCCTACGAGCAGTACTTC. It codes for CASSFYPTAYEQYF.

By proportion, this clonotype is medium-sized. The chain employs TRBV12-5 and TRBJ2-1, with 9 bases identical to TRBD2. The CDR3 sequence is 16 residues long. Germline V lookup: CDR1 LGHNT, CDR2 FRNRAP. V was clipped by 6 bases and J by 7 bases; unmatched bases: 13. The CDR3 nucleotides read TGTGCTAGTGGCTCGAGGCGGGGGGGGCCTAGGAATGAGCAGTTCTTC. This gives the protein CASGSRRGGPRNEQFF.

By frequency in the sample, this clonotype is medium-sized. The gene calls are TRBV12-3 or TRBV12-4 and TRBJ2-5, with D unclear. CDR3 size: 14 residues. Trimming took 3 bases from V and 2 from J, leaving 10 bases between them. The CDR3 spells CASSFGKGQETQYF. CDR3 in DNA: TGTGCCAGCAGTTTCGGAAAGGGACAAGAGACCCAGTACTTC.

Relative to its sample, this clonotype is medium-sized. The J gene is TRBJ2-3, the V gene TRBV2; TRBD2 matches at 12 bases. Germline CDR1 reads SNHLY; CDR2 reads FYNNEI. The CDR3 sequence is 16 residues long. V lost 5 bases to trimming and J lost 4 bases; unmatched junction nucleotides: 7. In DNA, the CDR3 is TGTGCCAGCAGTTTTGGACTAGCGGGGCCCCCAGATACGCAGTATTTT. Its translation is CASSFGLAGPPDTQYF.

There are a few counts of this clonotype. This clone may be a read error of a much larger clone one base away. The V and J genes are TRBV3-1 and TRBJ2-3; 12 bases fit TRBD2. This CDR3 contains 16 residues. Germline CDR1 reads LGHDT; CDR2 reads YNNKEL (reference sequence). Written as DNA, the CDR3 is TGTGCCAGCAGCGCTAGACTAGCGGGGGCGACAGATACGCGGTATTTT. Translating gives CASSARLAGATDTRYF.